A selection of T cell receptor beta chains follows, all from one sample in a study of blood T cells in healthy people across ages. TCRdb recomputed calls from the 5' RACE reads with MiXCR, one row per CDR3 protein. The sample contains hundreds of thousands of distinct CDR3 sequences, around two fifths of which appear only once. The material sequenced was blood. Source of these receptors: a man aged 60-69 years in good health. Each CDR3 is given with its conserved first and last residue. Fields, in order: clone size, J gene, D gene, V gene, CDR3 DNA, CDR3 protein. The D gene is left open where the match is weak. The listing skips clone size in some rows; elsewhere it reads once, few, many or a size class.

abundance: .
j_gene: TRBJ2-2
d_gene: TRBD2
v_gene: TRBV2
CDR3nt: TGTGCCAGCAGATGGACTAGCATGACCGGGGAGCTGTTTTTT
CDR3aa: CASRWTSMTGELFF

abundance: few
j_gene: TRBJ2-5
d_gene: TRBD2
v_gene: TRBV4-3
CDR3nt: TGCGCCAGCAGCCAAGATTGGGGGGGACAAGAGACCCAGTACTTC
CDR3aa: CASSQDWGGQETQYF

abundance: .
j_gene: TRBJ2-5
d_gene: .
v_gene: TRBV11-2
CDR3nt: TGTGCCGGCAGCTTAGAACCCCCAGCGAGCTCCCGGGAGACCCAGTACTTC
CDR3aa: CAGSLEPPASSRETQYF

abundance: few
j_gene: TRBJ2-5
d_gene: TRBD2
v_gene: TRBV5-6
CDR3nt: TGTGCCAGCAGCTTCGGGACTAGCGGGGGGCCACTGGGGGAGACCCAGTACTTC
CDR3aa: CASSFGTSGGPLGETQYF

abundance: .
j_gene: TRBJ2-1
d_gene: .
v_gene: TRBV5-6
CDR3nt: TGTGCCAGCAGCTCGAGGGGGACCCGCTACAATGAGCAGTTCTTC
CDR3aa: CASSSRGTRYNEQFF

abundance: few
j_gene: TRBJ2-7
d_gene: TRBD1
v_gene: TRBV25-1
CDR3nt: TGTGCCAGTAAGGGGACAGGGGTTCTCGACTACGAGCAGTACTTC
CDR3aa: CASKGTGVLDYEQYF

abundance: few
j_gene: TRBJ2-7
d_gene: TRBD1
v_gene: TRBV12-3/TRBV12-4
CDR3nt: TGTGCCAGCAGTTTCAGGACAGGCGTTTGGGGGGAGCAGTACTTC
CDR3aa: CASSFRTGVWGEQYF

abundance: .
j_gene: TRBJ2-7
d_gene: TRBD2
v_gene: TRBV6-6
CDR3nt: TGTGCCAGCAGGGGTAGGACTAGCGGGGGCACGGGCAATGAGCAGTACTTC
CDR3aa: CASRGRTSGGTGNEQYF

abundance: .
j_gene: TRBJ1-2
d_gene: TRBD1
v_gene: TRBV6-6
CDR3nt: TGTGCCAGCAGTCCGCCGGGACAGGGGTTGAAAGGCTACACCTTC
CDR3aa: CASSPPGQGLKGYTF

abundance: .
j_gene: TRBJ2-7
d_gene: TRBD1
v_gene: TRBV27
CDR3nt: TGTGCCAGCAGTAAACCGGGACAGGGGGTTCACGAGCAGTACTTC
CDR3aa: CASSKPGQGVHEQYF

abundance: .
j_gene: TRBJ1-2
d_gene: .
v_gene: TRBV20-1
CDR3nt: TGCAGTGCTTTCAGAATTTTAGATGGCTACACCTTC
CDR3aa: CSAFRILDGYTF

abundance: .
j_gene: TRBJ2-1
d_gene: .
v_gene: TRBV19
CDR3nt: TGTGCCAGTAGGATGGGAACGGAGACCAATGAGCAGTTCTTC
CDR3aa: CASRMGTETNEQFF

abundance: .
j_gene: TRBJ2-1
d_gene: .
v_gene: TRBV12-3/TRBV12-4
CDR3nt: TGTGCCAGCAGTTTTGGCCTTTCTACCGCGGGGCAGTTCTTC
CDR3aa: CASSFGLSTAGQFF

abundance: .
j_gene: TRBJ2-6
d_gene: .
v_gene: TRBV5-1
CDR3nt: TGCGCCAGCAGCCCTGGAGGGCGGGGACAAGGCTCTGGGGCCAACGTCCTGACTTTC
CDR3aa: CASSPGGRGQGSGANVLTF

abundance: .
j_gene: TRBJ2-7
d_gene: TRBD1
v_gene: TRBV5-1
CDR3nt: TGCGCCAGCAGCCAAAGGACAGGGGACTACGAGCAGTACTTC
CDR3aa: CASSQRTGDYEQYF

abundance: few
j_gene: TRBJ1-5
d_gene: TRBD1
v_gene: TRBV20-1
CDR3nt: TGCAGTGCTTCAACAGGGGGGAATCAGCCCCAGCATTTT
CDR3aa: CSASTGGNQPQHF

abundance: .
j_gene: TRBJ2-7
d_gene: TRBD1
v_gene: TRBV6-1
CDR3nt: TGTGCCTCTCAACCGGGACAGGGGGCCTACGAGCAGTACTTC
CDR3aa: CASQPGQGAYEQYF

abundance: many
j_gene: TRBJ2-1
d_gene: .
v_gene: TRBV4-3
CDR3nt: TGCGCCAGCAGCCAAGATCTCACCCGACAGTCCAATGAGCAGTTCTTC
CDR3aa: CASSQDLTRQSNEQFF

abundance: few
j_gene: TRBJ2-5
d_gene: .
v_gene: TRBV7-9
CDR3nt: TGTGCCAGCAGCCCGACAGAACTTGGAGAGACCCAGTACTTC
CDR3aa: CASSPTELGETQYF

abundance: .
j_gene: TRBJ1-1
d_gene: .
v_gene: TRBV29-1
CDR3nt: TGCAGCACAGAGACGGGGGCGAACACTGAAGCTTTCTTT
CDR3aa: CSTETGANTEAFF

abundance: few
j_gene: TRBJ2-3
d_gene: TRBD2
v_gene: TRBV20-1
CDR3nt: TGCAGTGCTAGAGATATAGCGGGGGGGACAGATACGCAGTATTTT
CDR3aa: CSARDIAGGTDTQYF

abundance: .
j_gene: TRBJ2-5
d_gene: TRBD1
v_gene: TRBV12-3/TRBV12-4
CDR3nt: TGTGCCAGCACCCCAGGGGGCCAAGCGGAGACCCAGTACTTC
CDR3aa: CASTPGGQAETQYF

abundance: .
j_gene: TRBJ2-1
d_gene: TRBD2
v_gene: TRBV6-2/TRBV6-3
CDR3nt: TGTGCCAGCGAGGAGGCAGCGGGGGCGCGCAATGAGCAGTTCTTC
CDR3aa: CASEEAAGARNEQFF

abundance: few
j_gene: TRBJ2-7
d_gene: TRBD2
v_gene: TRBV5-1
CDR3nt: TGCGCCAGCAGCTTGGCCCAGCTAGCGGGGGCCTACTACGAGCAGTACTTC
CDR3aa: CASSLAQLAGAYYEQYF

abundance: .
j_gene: TRBJ2-3
d_gene: .
v_gene: TRBV7-2
CDR3nt: TGTGCCAGCAGCGTGTCAATATCCACAGATACGCAGTATTTT
CDR3aa: CASSVSISTDTQYF

abundance: few
j_gene: TRBJ2-1
d_gene: TRBD2
v_gene: TRBV6-5
CDR3nt: TGTGCCAGCAGGGGACTAGCGGGGATGAATGAGCAGTTCTTC
CDR3aa: CASRGLAGMNEQFF

abundance: few
j_gene: TRBJ1-2
d_gene: .
v_gene: TRBV6-2/TRBV6-3
CDR3nt: TGTGCCAGCAGTTACTCGATGGCAGGGGATGGCTACACCTTC
CDR3aa: CASSYSMAGDGYTF

abundance: .
j_gene: TRBJ2-6
d_gene: TRBD1
v_gene: TRBV2
CDR3nt: TGTGCCAGCAGTCCGAAAAGGGGTCCGGGACAGGGCTCTGGGGCCAACGTCCTGACTTTC
CDR3aa: CASSPKRGPGQGSGANVLTF

abundance: many
j_gene: TRBJ2-7
d_gene: TRBD1
v_gene: TRBV13
CDR3nt: TGTGCCAGCAGCCTTAGGGGGACAGGCTTCTACGAGCAGTACTTC
CDR3aa: CASSLRGTGFYEQYF

abundance: few
j_gene: TRBJ2-3
d_gene: .
v_gene: TRBV28
CDR3nt: TGTGCCAGCAATAGACCAGGCTACACAGATACGCAGTATTTT
CDR3aa: CASNRPGYTDTQYF

abundance: .
j_gene: TRBJ2-1
d_gene: TRBD1
v_gene: TRBV5-5
CDR3nt: TGTGCCAGCAGCAGATCAGCAGGGGGCGGCAATGAGCAGTTCTTC
CDR3aa: CASSRSAGGGNEQFF

abundance: few
j_gene: TRBJ2-5
d_gene: .
v_gene: TRBV25-1
CDR3nt: TGTGCCAGCACAAACCGCCGGGACACATGGTACCAAGAGACCCAGTACTTC
CDR3aa: CASTNRRDTWYQETQYF

abundance: few
j_gene: TRBJ2-5
d_gene: .
v_gene: TRBV5-1
CDR3nt: TGCGCCAGCAGCTTGGAATGGGCGCGGGAGACCCAGTACTTC
CDR3aa: CASSLEWARETQYF

abundance: .
j_gene: TRBJ1-4
d_gene: .
v_gene: TRBV20-1
CDR3nt: TGTAGTGCTAGAATCGGGGTGAGGGGCGAAAAACTGTTTTTT
CDR3aa: CSARIGVRGEKLFF

abundance: few
j_gene: TRBJ2-5
d_gene: .
v_gene: TRBV21-1
CDR3nt: TGTGCCAGGGCGCTGTTGCGAGGGTACCAAGAGACCCAGTACTTC
CDR3aa: CARALLRGYQETQYF

abundance: .
j_gene: TRBJ2-1
d_gene: TRBD2
v_gene: TRBV2
CDR3nt: TGTGCCAGCAGTCAGACTAGCGGGGGAACACGGGAGCAGTTCTTC
CDR3aa: CASSQTSGGTREQFF

abundance: .
j_gene: TRBJ2-3
d_gene: .
v_gene: TRBV7-9
CDR3nt: TGTGCCAGCAGCTTAGCGGGCAGGGCAGATACGCAGTATTTT
CDR3aa: CASSLAGRADTQYF

abundance: .
j_gene: TRBJ1-1
d_gene: .
v_gene: TRBV2
CDR3nt: TGTGCCAGCAGTGTTCAGAAGATGAACACTGAAGCTTTCTTT
CDR3aa: CASSVQKMNTEAFF

abundance: many
j_gene: TRBJ2-3
d_gene: TRBD2
v_gene: TRBV4-3
CDR3nt: TGCGCCAGCAGCCAAGAAATGGGAGGGAGGGGCTATAACACAGATACGCAGTATTTT
CDR3aa: CASSQEMGGRGYNTDTQYF

abundance: .
j_gene: TRBJ2-5
d_gene: .
v_gene: TRBV11-2
CDR3nt: TGTGCCGGCAGCTTAAACAATTTGGAGACCCAGTACTTC
CDR3aa: CAGSLNNLETQYF

abundance: .
j_gene: TRBJ2-7
d_gene: .
v_gene: TRBV4-3
CDR3nt: TGCGCCAGTAGCCAAGAAGAGGGGTCAGAAGGAACCTACGAGCAGTACTTC
CDR3aa: CASSQEEGSEGTYEQYF

abundance: few
j_gene: TRBJ2-2
d_gene: .
v_gene: TRBV7-8
CDR3nt: TGTGCCAGCAGCCCCAAACGCCACTTGCGGGGGCTATACACCGGGGAGCTGTTTTTT
CDR3aa: CASSPKRHLRGLYTGELFF

abundance: many
j_gene: TRBJ2-1
d_gene: .
v_gene: TRBV7-9
CDR3nt: TGTGCCGTCTCCCCCAACACAGGGAGAGCCTACAATGAGCAGTTCTTC
CDR3aa: CAVSPNTGRAYNEQFF

abundance: .
j_gene: TRBJ1-1
d_gene: TRBD1
v_gene: TRBV28
CDR3nt: TGTGCCAGCAGTTCAGGACAGGGTAATTTTGGCACTGAAGCTTTCTTT
CDR3aa: CASSSGQGNFGTEAFF

abundance: .
j_gene: TRBJ2-5
d_gene: TRBD1
v_gene: TRBV18
CDR3nt: TGTGCCAGTAGGATACAGGGGCAAGAGACCCAGTACTTC
CDR3aa: CASRIQGQETQYF

abundance: .
j_gene: TRBJ2-5
d_gene: .
v_gene: TRBV20-1
CDR3nt: TGCAGCGGACAGCTGCAAGAGGCCCAGTACTTC
CDR3aa: CSGQLQEAQYF

abundance: .
j_gene: TRBJ2-7
d_gene: .
v_gene: TRBV10-2
CDR3nt: TGCGCCAGCACCCGGGGGGCGAAGTACAATGAGCAGTACTTC
CDR3aa: CASTRGAKYNEQYF

abundance: .
j_gene: TRBJ2-1
d_gene: TRBD2
v_gene: TRBV12-3/TRBV12-4
CDR3nt: TGTGCCAGCAGTTATAGCGGGGGGAATGATGAGCAGTTCTTC
CDR3aa: CASSYSGGNDEQFF

abundance: .
j_gene: TRBJ1-1
d_gene: .
v_gene: TRBV7-3
CDR3nt: TGTGCCAGCAGAAATATAGGGGGGGACACTGAAGCTTTCTTT
CDR3aa: CASRNIGGDTEAFF

abundance: .
j_gene: TRBJ1-1
d_gene: TRBD1
v_gene: TRBV3-1
CDR3nt: TGTGCCAGCAGCCTTAGGACAGGGGGCGGAGAAGCTTTCTTT
CDR3aa: CASSLRTGGGEAFF

abundance: .
j_gene: TRBJ2-5
d_gene: TRBD1
v_gene: TRBV4-3
CDR3nt: TGCGCCAGCAGCCAAACCGAGACAGGGGGGAAGAGGTACCAAGAGACCCAGTACTTC
CDR3aa: CASSQTETGGKRYQETQYF

abundance: .
j_gene: TRBJ2-1
d_gene: .
v_gene: TRBV7-2
CDR3nt: TGTGCCAGCAGCCCGGGGTGGGGGGGCTCCTACAATGGGCAGTTCTTC
CDR3aa: CASSPGWGGSYNGQFF

abundance: .
j_gene: TRBJ2-7
d_gene: .
v_gene: TRBV4-3
CDR3nt: TGCGCCAGCAGCCAATCTTTCCCTGCAGCCCCCTACGAGCAGTACTTC
CDR3aa: CASSQSFPAAPYEQYF

abundance: .
j_gene: TRBJ2-1
d_gene: TRBD1
v_gene: TRBV7-9
CDR3nt: TGTGCCAGCAGCTCTTCGACAGGGGGCTACAATGAGCAGTTCTTC
CDR3aa: CASSSSTGGYNEQFF

abundance: few
j_gene: TRBJ2-1
d_gene: .
v_gene: TRBV24-1
CDR3nt: TGTGCCACCAGTGATTTGTGGTCCAATGAGCAGTTCTTC
CDR3aa: CATSDLWSNEQFF

abundance: .
j_gene: TRBJ2-3
d_gene: .
v_gene: TRBV20-1
CDR3nt: TGCAGTGCTAGAGACGGGACCGATGAGACAGATACGCAGTATTTT
CDR3aa: CSARDGTDETDTQYF